A single sample is the source of the 28 T cell receptor beta chains below, sequenced in a study of CD8 T cells in ankylosing spondylitis. TCRdb used MiXCR to reprocess the 5' RACE reads, holding one entry per CDR3 protein. The sample holds 350,000 or so distinct CDR3 sequences, roughly 14% seen once. Sequencing was done on a sample of blood, either unsorted or a sorted T cell fraction (not recorded which). These receptors were obtained from a male donor with ankylosing spondylitis or in good health (not recorded which).

There are a few counts of this clonotype. The rearrangement links TRBV29-1 to TRBJ2-7; D possibly uses TRBD1 or TRBD2 (5 bases each). V lost 4 bases and J 6 bases, leaving 16 bases between the germline ends. Germline CDR1 and CDR2: SQVTM and ANQGSEA. The CDR3 contains 13 residues. CDR3 residues: CSVVPGPTLEQYF. CDR3 DNA: TGCAGCGTTGTTCCGGGACCTACCCTCGAGCAGTACTTC.

The chain employs TRBV24-1 and TRBJ2-1, with 8 bases matching TRBD1. Looked up from germline, CDR1 is KGHDR and CDR2 is SFDVKD. Trimming cost V 7 bases and J 7 bases; bases outside gene matches: 5. The CDR3 extends over 13 amino acids. Here the CDR3 reads CATSRQGTNEQFF. The DNA of the CDR3 is TGTGCCACCAGCCGACAGGGGACAAATGAGCAGTTCTTC.

This clonotype was seen only a few times. This chain connects TRBV7-9 to TRBJ1-1, with 7 bases matching TRBD1. The CDR3 contains 12 residues. After removal of 8 bases from V and 8 bases from J, the junction contained 8 bases not matched to a gene. Germline assignment: CDR1 SEHNR and CDR2 FQNEAQ (reference sequence). CDR3 sequence reads: CASSWDSTEAFF. The CDR3 bases are TGTGCCAGCTCGTGGGACAGCACCGAAGCTTTCTTT.

This clonotype was observed a single time. V usage is TRBV29-1 and J usage is TRBJ2-7; no clear D. Germline loops: CDR1 SQVTM, CDR2 ANQGSEA. The CDR3 sequence is 13 residues long. The germline V and J ends were trimmed by 8 bases and 0 bases, with 14 bases remaining between them. This CDR3 reads CSIVGRFSYEQYF. CDR3 in DNA: TGCAGCATCGTCGGTCGGTTCTCCTACGAGCAGTACTTC.

V is TRBV11-1 and J is TRBJ2-1, with 9 bases lining up with TRBD2. Per the germline V gene, CDR1 is SGHAT and CDR2 is FQDESV (reference sequence). Trimming at V came to 5 bases and at J to 5 bases, leaving 22 bases not matched to a gene. The CDR3 runs 20 residues. The chain's CDR3 is CASSHGQGTKSGRSHNEQFF. For the CDR3, the DNA is TGTGCCAGCAGCCACGGGCAGGGGACAAAGAGCGGGAGGTCCCACAATGAGCAGTTCTTC.

Ten or more counts support this clonotype. The chain combines TRBV7-7 with TRBJ1-1; D unresolved. Germline lookup yields CDR1 SSHAT and CDR2 FNYEAQ (reference sequence). With 1 base removed from V and 6 bases from J, the gap between germline ends came to 21 bases. This CDR3 has 17 residues. The CDR3 reads CASSLELGTDLNPEAFF. The CDR3 nucleotides read TGTGCCAGCAGCTTAGAATTGGGAACGGACCTTAACCCTGAAGCTTTCTTT.

V is TRBV2 and J is TRBJ1-2; D remains unclear. Trimming took 3 bases from V and 4 from J, leaving 9 bases between them. The germline CDR1 and CDR2 sequences are SNHLY and FYNNEI. This CDR3 is built from 13 residues. The DNA for the CDR3 is TGTGCCAGCAGTGAGCAGGAACGCTATGGCTACACCTTC. Translation gives CASSEQERYGYTF.

The chain couples TRBV7-9 to TRBJ2-1, with 13 bases fitting TRBD2. This CDR3 has 14 residues. Germline assignment: CDR1 SEHNR and CDR2 FQNEAQ (reference sequence). Losses at the gene ends were 5 bases for V and 8 bases for J; bases not matched to a gene: 3. In DNA form, the CDR3 reads TGTGCCAGCAGCCCGGGACTAGCGGGATATGAGCAGTTCTTC. The encoded protein is CASSPGLAGYEQFF. Complete variable domain (other parts from reference TRBV7-9 and TRBJ2-1): DTGVSQNPRHKITKRGQNVTFRCDPISEHNRLYWYRQTLGQGPEFLTYFQNEAQLEKSRLLSDRFSAERPKGSFSTLEIQRTEQGDSAMYLCASSPGLAGYEQFFGPGTRLTVL.

The chain combines TRBV4-2 with TRBJ2-5; TRBD2 agrees at 9 bases. Trimming cost V 0 bases and J 1 base; bases outside gene matches: 3. The CDR3 is made up of 16 amino acids. Germline V gene lookup returns CDR1 LGHNA and CDR2 YNFKEQ. The CDR3 DNA sequence: TGTGCCAGCAGCCAAGAAGGCGGGAGGGTCCAAGAGACCCAGTACTTC. It specifies CASSQEGGRVQETQYF.

The gene calls are TRBV6-5 and TRBJ1-6; D is perhaps TRBD1 (5 bases). V was cut by 4 bases and J by 9 bases, with 13 bases left in between. This CDR3 has 14 amino acids. In germline, CDR1 is MNHEY, CDR2 SVGAGI. CDR3 in DNA: TGTGCCAGCAGTTTATGGCAGGGCTCTTCACCCCTCCACTTT. It is translated as CASSLWQGSSPLHF.

V and J are TRBV29-1 and TRBJ2-7, with D unresolved. The V end was cut by 7 bases, the J end by 7 bases, with 14 bases between. The CDR3 spans 11 residues. In germline, CDR1 is SQVTM, CDR2 ANQGSEA. The CDR3 DNA is TGCAGCGCCGGCCTTGGTCTTGAGCAGTACTTC. Translating it yields CSAGLGLEQYF.

The table lists this clonotype with a few counts. V usage is TRBV11-2 and J usage is TRBJ1-2; 9 nucleotides match TRBD1. Germline V gene sequence: CDR1 SGHAT, CDR2 FQNNGV. CDR3 length: 14 residues. V dropped 3 bases and J dropped 8; count of bases not matched to a gene: 7. The CDR3 sequence: CASSFPQGAKGYTF. For the CDR3, the DNA is TGTGCCAGCAGCTTCCCACAGGGGGCGAAGGGCTACACCTTC. Looking up the rest from reference TRBV11-2 and TRBJ1-2 gives the full variable domain: EAGVAQSPRYKIIEKRQSVAFWCNPISGHATLYWYQQILGQGPKLLIQFQNNGVVDDSQLPKDRFSAERLKGVDSTLKIQPAKLEDSAVYLCASSFPQGAKGYTFGSGTRLTVV.

The chain links TRBV6-1 to TRBJ2-2; TRBD1 aligns across 7 bases. The CDR3 totals 14 residues. Germline V gene data show CDR1 as MNHNS and CDR2 as SASEGT. The junction had 5 bases not matched to a gene; V was cut back by 9 bases and J by 1 base. The CDR3 DNA reads TGTGCCAGTCGGACAGGCTTGAACACCGGGGAGCTGTTTTTT. Translating it yields CASRTGLNTGELFF.

This clonotype was observed a handful of times. The CDR3 DNA sequence: TGCAGTGCGGGCGAAGCCTACGAGCAGTACTTC. Amino acid sequence: CSAGEAYEQYF. The genes are TRBV20-1 and TRBJ2-7; D uncertain. Germline V gene lookup returns CDR1 DFQATT and CDR2 SNEGSKA (reference sequence). This CDR3 spans 11 amino acids. Between the trimmed V and J ends, which lost 6 bases and 2 bases, there was a span of 8 bases.

This clonotype was counted between two and nine times. The V call is TRBV6-5, the J call TRBJ1-1; tentatively, D is TRBD1 (6 bases). The CDR3 contains 16 residues. Trimming pared 2 bases from V and 0 bases from J, leaving 13 bases between. Germline V gene sequence: CDR1 MNHEY, CDR2 SVGAGI. DNA of the CDR3: TGTGCCAGCAGTTACCCCGGCCAGGGGTTGAACACTGAAGCTTTCTTT. Its protein is CASSYPGQGLNTEAFF.

The rearrangement links TRBV4-1 to TRBJ2-1; 10 bases fit TRBD2. The CDR3 runs 16 residues. From germline, CDR1 is MGHRA and CDR2 YSYEKL. Losses at the gene ends were 4 bases for V and 7 bases for J; bases not matched to a gene: 10. CDR3 region: CASSPIGLAGENEQFF. Written as DNA, the CDR3 is TGCGCCAGCAGCCCCATAGGGCTAGCGGGAGAGAATGAGCAGTTCTTC.

This clonotype was found many times. The chain uses TRBV5-1 and TRBJ1-1, with D tentatively TRBD1 (6 bases). The germline CDR1 and CDR2 sequences are SGHRS and YFSETQ. This CDR3 is 14 amino acids long. Trimming left V 4 bases short and J 0 bases short, with 10 bases between. The CDR3 loop reads CASSVRGLNTEAFF. The CDR3 coding sequence is TGCGCCAGCAGCGTCAGGGGCCTGAACACTGAAGCTTTCTTT. Using reference TRBV5-1 and TRBJ1-1 for the parts outside the CDR3, the full variable domain is KAGVTQTPRYLIKTRGQQVTLSCSPISGHRSVSWYQQTPGQGLQFLFEYFSETQRNKGNFPGRFSGRQFSNSRSEMNVSTLELGDSALYLCASSVRGLNTEAFFGQGTRLTVV.

This clonotype was seen a handful of times. V gene TRBV5-1 combines with J gene TRBJ2-3; D might be TRBD1 (6 bases). CDR1 and CDR2 (germline): SGHRS, YFSETQ. V was shortened by 0 bases and J by 4 bases, with 15 bases between the two germline ends. The CDR3 loop spans 16 amino acids. In DNA form, the CDR3 reads TGCGCCAGCAGCTTGGGGGACATTGCTGAGGCAGATACGCAGTATTTT. Encoded protein: CASSLGDIAEADTQYF.

This clonotype was observed a few times. V gene TRBV29-1 combines with J gene TRBJ1-5; 7 nucleotides match TRBD1. Germline CDR1 reads SQVTM; CDR2 reads ANQGSEA. The CDR3 is 13 amino acids. V shed 6 bases, J shed 2 bases, and the junction held 4 bases outside the gene matches. The CDR3 coding sequence is TGCAGCGTACAGGGGACAGGCAATCAGCCCCAGCATTTT. This codes for CSVQGTGNQPQHF.

The V call is TRBV10-3, the J call TRBJ2-2; 8 positions match TRBD1. The length of the CDR3 is 14 residues. Germline values: CDR1 ENHRY, CDR2 SYGVKD. Losses at the gene ends were 4 bases for V and 7 bases for J; bases not matched to a gene: 5. CDR3 nucleotides: TGTGCCATCAGTGGGACAGGGAAGAGCGGGGAGCTGTTTTTT. Residues: CAISGTGKSGELFF.

The chain is built from TRBV5-1 and TRBJ2-5; 8 bases are a match to TRBD2. Per the germline V gene, CDR1 is SGHRS and CDR2 is YFSETQ. The CDR3 is made up of 14 amino acids. The V gene end was trimmed by 4 bases and the J gene end by 4 bases; junction bases not matched to a gene: 6. This CDR3 reads CASSPGGALETQYF. The CDR3 bases are TGCGCCAGCAGCCCCGGGGGGGCCTTAGAGACCCAGTACTTC.

In this sample, this clonotype turned up a few times. The chain recombines TRBV3-1 with TRBJ2-1; 7 bases map to TRBD2. This CDR3 comprises 18 residues. Germline CDR1 and CDR2: LGHDT and YNNKEL (reference sequence). The V gene end was trimmed by 2 bases and the J gene end by 2 bases; junction bases not matched to a gene: 12. This CDR3 is CASSQPFRRSGAYNEQFF. As DNA, the CDR3 is TGTGCCAGCAGCCAACCCTTCCGAAGGAGCGGGGCCTACAATGAGCAGTTCTTC.

V and J are TRBV20-1 and TRBJ2-1; possible D gene TRBD2, 5 bases. The CDR3 consists of 11 residues. Germline V lookup: CDR1 DFQATT, CDR2 SNEGSKA (reference sequence). Between the trimmed V and J ends, which lost 4 bases and 13 bases, there was a span of 14 bases. For the CDR3, the DNA is TGCAGTGCTACCTTAGCGAGGGATCAGTTCTTC. Translated, it gives CSATLARDQFF.

This clonotype has only a few counts. The CDR3 here is CSATKTSGSTGELFF. For the CDR3, the DNA is TGCAGTGCTACTAAGACTAGCGGAAGTACCGGGGAGCTGTTTTTT. The chain joins TRBV20-1 to TRBJ2-2; 9 bases align to TRBD2. The CDR3 runs 15 residues. V lost 4 bases and J lost 5; bases outside the gene matches: 8. The germline V gene encodes CDR1 DFQATT and CDR2 SNEGSKA (reference sequence).

In its sample, this clonotype was seen many times. This sequence joins TRBV12-3 or TRBV12-4 and TRBJ1-1; D is possibly TRBD1 (5 bases). The V and J ends lost 7 bases and 6 bases respectively, with 12 bases between them. The CDR3 loop spans 12 amino acids. Here the CDR3 DNA reads TGTGCCAGCACTCGACAGTTCGCTGAAGCTTTCTTT. It specifies CASTRQFAEAFF.

The CDR3 sequence is CASRRTPPFSEAFF. The CDR3 DNA is TGTGCCAGCAGACGAACCCCCCCCTTTTCTGAAGCTTTCTTT. The chain couples TRBV7-8 to TRBJ1-1, with D unclear. V shed 6 bases and J shed 6 bases, with 17 bases lying between them. The CDR3 is made up of 14 amino acids. Germline CDR1 and CDR2: SGHVS and FQNEAQ.

Ten or more counts support this clonotype. The chain employs TRBV10-3 and TRBJ2-5; no clear D. Trimming stripped 3 bases from V and 4 bases from J, with 9 bases between. Germline assignment: CDR1 ENHRY and CDR2 SYGVKD. The CDR3 sequence is 13 residues long. The DNA of the CDR3 is TGTGCCATCAGTGATCTAGATGGAGAGACCCAGTACTTC. Translating it yields CAISDLDGETQYF.

The chain recombines TRBV29-1 with TRBJ2-3; D is undetermined. Trimming stripped 2 bases from V and 2 bases from J, with 14 bases between. The length of the CDR3 is 15 residues. Germline CDR1 SQVTM, CDR2 ANQGSEA. CDR3 nucleotides: TGCAGCGTTGAAATCACCGATTTCTTCACAGATACGCAGTATTTT. It yields the protein CSVEITDFFTDTQYF.